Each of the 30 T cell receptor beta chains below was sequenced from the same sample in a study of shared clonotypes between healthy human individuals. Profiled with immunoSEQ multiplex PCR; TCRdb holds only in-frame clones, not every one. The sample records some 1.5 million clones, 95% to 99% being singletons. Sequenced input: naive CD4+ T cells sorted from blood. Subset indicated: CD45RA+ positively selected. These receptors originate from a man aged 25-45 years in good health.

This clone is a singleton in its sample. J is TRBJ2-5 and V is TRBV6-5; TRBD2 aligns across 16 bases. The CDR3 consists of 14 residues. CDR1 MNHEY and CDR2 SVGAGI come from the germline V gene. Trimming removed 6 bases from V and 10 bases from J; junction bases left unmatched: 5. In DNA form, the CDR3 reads TGTGCCAGCAGCCGGGGGACTAGCGGGAGGGACCAGTACTTC. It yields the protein CASSRGTSGRDQYF.

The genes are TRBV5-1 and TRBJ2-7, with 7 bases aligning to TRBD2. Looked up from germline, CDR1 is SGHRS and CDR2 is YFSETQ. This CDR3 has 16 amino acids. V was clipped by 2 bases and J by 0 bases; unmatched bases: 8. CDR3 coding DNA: TGCGCCAGCAGCTTTTCGGGAGGAGGGAACTCCTACGAGCAGTACTTC. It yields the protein CASSFSGGGNSYEQYF.

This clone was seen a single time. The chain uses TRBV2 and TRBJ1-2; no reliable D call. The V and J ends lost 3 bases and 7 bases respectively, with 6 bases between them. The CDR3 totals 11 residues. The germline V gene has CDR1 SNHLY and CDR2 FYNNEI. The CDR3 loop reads CASSEISGYTF. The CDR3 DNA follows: TGTGCCAGCAGTGAGATTAGTGGCTACACCTTC. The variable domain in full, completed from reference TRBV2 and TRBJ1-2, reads EPEVTQTPSHQVTQMGQEVILRCVPISNHLYFYWYRQILGQKVEFLVSFYNNEISEKSEIFDDQFSVERPDGSNFTLKIRSTKLEDSAMYFCASSEISGYTFGSGTRLTVV.

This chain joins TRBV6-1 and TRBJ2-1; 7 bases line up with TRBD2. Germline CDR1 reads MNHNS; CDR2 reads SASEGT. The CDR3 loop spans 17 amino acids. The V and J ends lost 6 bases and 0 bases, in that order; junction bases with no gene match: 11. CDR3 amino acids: CASREIIRDYSYNEQFF. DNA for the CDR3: TGTGCCAGCAGAGAAATAATCCGGGACTACTCCTACAATGAGCAGTTCTTC.

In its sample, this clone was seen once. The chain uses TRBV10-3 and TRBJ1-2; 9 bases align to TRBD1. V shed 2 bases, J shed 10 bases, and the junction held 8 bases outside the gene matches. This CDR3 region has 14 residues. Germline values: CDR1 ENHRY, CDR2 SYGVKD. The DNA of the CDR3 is TGTGCCATCAGTGAGAACAGGGGGCCGGGAGACTACACCTTC. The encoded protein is CAISENRGPGDYTF.

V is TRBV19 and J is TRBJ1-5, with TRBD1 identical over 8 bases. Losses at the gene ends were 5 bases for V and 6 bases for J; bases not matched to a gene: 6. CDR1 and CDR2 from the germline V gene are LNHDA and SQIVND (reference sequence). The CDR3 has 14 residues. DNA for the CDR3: TGTGCCAGTAGTCTCTACAGGGGGGGTCAGCCCCAGCATTTT. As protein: CASSLYRGGQPQHF.

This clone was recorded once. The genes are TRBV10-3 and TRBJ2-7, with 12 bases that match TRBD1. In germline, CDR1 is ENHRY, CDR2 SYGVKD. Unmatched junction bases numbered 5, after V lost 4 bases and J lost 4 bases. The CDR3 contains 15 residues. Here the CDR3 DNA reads TGTGCCATCAGTGGGCCGGGACAGGGGGCTTACGAGCAGTACTTC. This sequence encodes CAISGPGQGAYEQYF.

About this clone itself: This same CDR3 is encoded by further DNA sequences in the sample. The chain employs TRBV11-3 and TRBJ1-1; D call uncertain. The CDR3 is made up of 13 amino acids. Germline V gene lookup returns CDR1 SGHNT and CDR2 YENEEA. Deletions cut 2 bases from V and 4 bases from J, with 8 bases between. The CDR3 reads CASSLRRGTEAFF. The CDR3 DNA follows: TGTGCCAGCAGCTTAAGGCGGGGCACTGAAGCTTTCTTT.

CDR3 protein: CASSLARGTYYNEQFF. CDR3 coding DNA: TGCGCCAGCAGCTTGGCCAGGGGGACATACTACAATGAGCAGTTCTTC. The chain couples TRBV5-1 to TRBJ2-1; 7 bases match TRBD1. The CDR3 is 16 residues long. The junction had 6 bases not matched to a gene; V was cut back by 0 bases and J by 3 bases. Germline assignment: CDR1 SGHRS and CDR2 YFSETQ.

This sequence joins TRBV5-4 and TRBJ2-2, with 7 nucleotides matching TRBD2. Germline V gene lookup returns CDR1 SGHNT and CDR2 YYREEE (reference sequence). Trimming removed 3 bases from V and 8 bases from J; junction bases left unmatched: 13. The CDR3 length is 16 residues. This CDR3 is CASSSAGLGITGELFF. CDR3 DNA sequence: TGTGCCAGCAGCTCAGCCGGACTAGGTATAACTGGGGAGCTGTTTTTT.

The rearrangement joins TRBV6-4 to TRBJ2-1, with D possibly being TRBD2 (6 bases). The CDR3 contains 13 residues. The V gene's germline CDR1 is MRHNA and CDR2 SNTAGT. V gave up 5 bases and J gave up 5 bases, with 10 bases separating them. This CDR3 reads CASSLGLNNEQFF. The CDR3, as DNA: TGTGCCAGCAGTTTGGGACTGAACAATGAGCAGTTCTTC.

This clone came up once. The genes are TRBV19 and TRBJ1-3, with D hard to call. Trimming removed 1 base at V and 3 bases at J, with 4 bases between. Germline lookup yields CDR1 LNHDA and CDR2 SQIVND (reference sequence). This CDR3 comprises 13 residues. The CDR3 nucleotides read TGTGCCAGTAGTATAGTCCATGGAAACACCATATATTTT. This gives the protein CASSIVHGNTIYF.

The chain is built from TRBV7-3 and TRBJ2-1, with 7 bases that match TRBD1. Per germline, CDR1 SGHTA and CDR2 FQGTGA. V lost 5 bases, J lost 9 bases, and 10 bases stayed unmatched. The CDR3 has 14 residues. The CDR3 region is CASSVDRVVGEQFF. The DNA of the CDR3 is TGTGCCAGCAGCGTAGACAGGGTAGTGGGTGAGCAGTTCTTC. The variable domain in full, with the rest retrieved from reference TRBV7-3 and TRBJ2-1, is GAGVSQTPSNKVTEKGKYVELRCDPISGHTALYWYRQSLGQGPEFLIYFQGTGAADDSGLPNDRFFAVRPEGSVSTLKIQRTERGDSAVYLCASSVDRVVGEQFFGPGTRLTVL.

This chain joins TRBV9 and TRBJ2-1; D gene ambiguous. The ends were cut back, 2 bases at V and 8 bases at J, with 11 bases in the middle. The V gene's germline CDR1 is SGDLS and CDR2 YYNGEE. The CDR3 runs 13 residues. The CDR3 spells CASSVEFFHEQFF. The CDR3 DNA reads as TGTGCCAGCAGCGTGGAATTTTTCCATGAGCAGTTCTTC.

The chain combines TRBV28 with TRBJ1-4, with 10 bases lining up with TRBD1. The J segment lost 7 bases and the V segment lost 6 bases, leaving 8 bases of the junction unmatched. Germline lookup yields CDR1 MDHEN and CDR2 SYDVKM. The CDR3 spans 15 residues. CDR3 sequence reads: CASSQTGDRGEKLFF. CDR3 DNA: TGTGCCAGCAGCCAGACCGGGGACAGGGGTGAAAAACTGTTTTTT.

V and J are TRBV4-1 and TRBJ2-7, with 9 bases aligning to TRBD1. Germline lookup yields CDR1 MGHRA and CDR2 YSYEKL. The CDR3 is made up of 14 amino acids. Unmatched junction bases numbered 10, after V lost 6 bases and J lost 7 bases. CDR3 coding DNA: TGCGCCAGCAGGCACCCGGGACAGGGATCAGAGCAGTACTTC. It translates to CASRHPGQGSEQYF.

The CDR3 here is CASSSVGGTYNEQFF. The CDR3 bases are TGTGCCAGCAGCTCCGTAGGGGGTACCTACAATGAGCAGTTCTTC. This chain joins TRBV11-2 and TRBJ2-1; D perhaps matches TRBD1 (6 bases). CDR1 is SGHAT and CDR2 is FQNNGV in the germline V gene. The germline V and J ends were trimmed by 4 bases and 2 bases, with 12 bases remaining between them. CDR3 length: 15 residues.

The CDR3 is CASETGTTRREQYF. DNA for the CDR3: TGTGCCAGCGAAACCGGGACAACCCGACGGGAGCAGTACTTC. V gene TRBV27 combines with J gene TRBJ2-7, with a possible D match to TRBD1 (6 bases). Germline V gene sequence: CDR1 MNHEY, CDR2 SMNVEV (reference sequence). V lost 8 bases, J lost 7 bases, and 21 bases lay in between. The CDR3 is 14 amino acids.

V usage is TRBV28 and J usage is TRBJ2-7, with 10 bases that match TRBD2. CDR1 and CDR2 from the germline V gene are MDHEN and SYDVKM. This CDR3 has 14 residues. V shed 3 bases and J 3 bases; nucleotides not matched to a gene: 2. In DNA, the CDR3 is TGTGCCAGCAGTTTCAGCGGGAGGGACTACGAGCAGTACTTC. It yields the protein CASSFSGRDYEQYF.

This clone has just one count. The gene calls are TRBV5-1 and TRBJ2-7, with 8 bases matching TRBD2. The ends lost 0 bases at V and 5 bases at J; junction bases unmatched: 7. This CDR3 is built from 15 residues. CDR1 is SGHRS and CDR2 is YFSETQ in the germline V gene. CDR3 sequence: CASSLGSGGPNEQYF. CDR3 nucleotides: TGCGCCAGCAGCTTGGGCTCGGGAGGGCCTAACGAGCAGTACTTC. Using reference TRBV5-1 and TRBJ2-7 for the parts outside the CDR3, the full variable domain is KAGVTQTPRYLIKTRGQQVTLSCSPISGHRSVSWYQQTPGQGLQFLFEYFSETQRNKGNFPGRFSGRQFSNSRSEMNVSTLELGDSALYLCASSLGSGGPNEQYFGPGTRLTVT.

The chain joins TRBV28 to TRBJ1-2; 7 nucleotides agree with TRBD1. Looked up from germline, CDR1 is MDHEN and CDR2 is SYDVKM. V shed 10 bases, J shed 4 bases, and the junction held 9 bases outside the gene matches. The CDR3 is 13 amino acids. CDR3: CAIQHRDSYGYTF. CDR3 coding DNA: TGTGCCATACAACACCGGGACAGCTATGGCTACACCTTC.

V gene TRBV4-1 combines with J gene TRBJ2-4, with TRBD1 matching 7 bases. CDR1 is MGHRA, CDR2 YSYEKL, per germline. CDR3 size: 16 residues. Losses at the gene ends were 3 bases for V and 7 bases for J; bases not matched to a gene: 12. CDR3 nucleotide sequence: TGCGCCAGCAGCCAGCTTACAGGGGTGTCCAGGAACATTCAGTACTTC. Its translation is CASSQLTGVSRNIQYF.

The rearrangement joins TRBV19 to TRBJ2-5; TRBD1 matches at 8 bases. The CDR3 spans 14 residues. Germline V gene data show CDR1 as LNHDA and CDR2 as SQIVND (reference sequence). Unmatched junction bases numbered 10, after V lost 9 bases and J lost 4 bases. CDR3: CASRRTGFGETQYF. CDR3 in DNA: TGTGCCAGCAGACGGACAGGGTTTGGAGAGACCCAGTACTTC.

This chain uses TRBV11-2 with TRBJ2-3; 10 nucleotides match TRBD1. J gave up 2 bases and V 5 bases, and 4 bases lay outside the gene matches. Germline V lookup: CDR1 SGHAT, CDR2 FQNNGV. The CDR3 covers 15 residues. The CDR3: CASSVGTGDTDTQYF. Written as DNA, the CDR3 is TGTGCCAGCAGCGTAGGGACAGGGGACACAGATACGCAGTATTTT.

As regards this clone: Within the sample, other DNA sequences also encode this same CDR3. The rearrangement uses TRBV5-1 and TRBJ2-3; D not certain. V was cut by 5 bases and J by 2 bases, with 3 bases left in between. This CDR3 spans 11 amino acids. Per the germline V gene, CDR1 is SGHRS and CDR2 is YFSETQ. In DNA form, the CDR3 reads TGCGCCAGCAGTAACACAGATACGCAGTATTTT. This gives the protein CASSNTDTQYF.

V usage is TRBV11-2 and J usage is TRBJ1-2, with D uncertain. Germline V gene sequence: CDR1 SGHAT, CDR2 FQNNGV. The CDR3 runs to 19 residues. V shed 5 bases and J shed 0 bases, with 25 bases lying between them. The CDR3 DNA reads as TGTGCCAGCAGCAACGGGATGGGCAGGCATATCGGAGCTAACTATGGCTACACCTTC. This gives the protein CASSNGMGRHIGANYGYTF.

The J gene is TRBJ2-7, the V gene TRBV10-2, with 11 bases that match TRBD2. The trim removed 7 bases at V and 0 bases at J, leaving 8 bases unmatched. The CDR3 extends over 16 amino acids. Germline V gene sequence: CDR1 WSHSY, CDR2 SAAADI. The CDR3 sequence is CASIEPGLAASYEQYF. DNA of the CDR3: TGCGCCAGCATCGAACCGGGACTAGCGGCCTCCTACGAGCAGTACTTC.

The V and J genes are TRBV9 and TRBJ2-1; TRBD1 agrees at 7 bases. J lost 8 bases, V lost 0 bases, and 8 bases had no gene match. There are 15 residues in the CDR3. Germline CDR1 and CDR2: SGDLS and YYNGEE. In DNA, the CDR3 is TGTGCCAGCAGCGTAGCCCTGGACAGGTACGATGAGCAGTTCTTC. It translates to CASSVALDRYDEQFF.

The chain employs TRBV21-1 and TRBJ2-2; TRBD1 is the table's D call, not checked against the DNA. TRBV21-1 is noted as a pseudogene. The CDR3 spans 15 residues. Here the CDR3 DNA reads TGTGCCAGCACTCCGGGACAGGGTTTATCCGGGGAGCTGTTTTTT. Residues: CASTPGQGLSGELFF.

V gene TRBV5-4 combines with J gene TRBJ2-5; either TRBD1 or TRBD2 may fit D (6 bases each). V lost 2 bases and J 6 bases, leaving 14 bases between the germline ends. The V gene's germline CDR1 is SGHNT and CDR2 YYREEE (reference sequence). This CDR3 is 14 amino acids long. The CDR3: CASSLAEGGKTQYF. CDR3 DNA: TGTGCCAGCAGCTTAGCGGAAGGGGGGAAGACCCAGTACTTC.